These T cell receptor beta chains were read from a single sample in a study of T-cell memory formation after mild COVID-19. TCRdb independently ran MiXCR on the 5' RACE reads; one entry per CDR3 protein. The sample has about 270,000 distinct CDR3 sequences, 15% to 20% seen once. What was sequenced was PBMCs or a T cell subset sorted from them (not recorded which). The origin of the receptors is a man in his late teens or twenties who had mild COVID-19 (a few samples of this study predate the infection). Cell type and time point are not known. CDR3s include the opening cysteine and the closing phenylalanine or tryptophan. The D gene is left open where the match is weak. Only part of the rows carry a size: once, few, many, or a class if the clone is expanded.

clone size	D gene	V gene	J gene	CDR3 protein	CDR3 DNA
few	TRBD2	TRBV6-2/TRBV6-3	TRBJ2-5	CASSYPGLAAQETQYF	TGTGCCAGCAGTTACCCCGGACTAGCGGCTCAAGAGACCCAGTACTTC
NA	TRBD1	TRBV6-5	TRBJ1-6	CASTEGQAIRGSPLHF	TGTGCCAGCACCGAGGGACAGGCCATTAGAGGCTCACCCCTCCACTTT
NA	NA	TRBV5-1	TRBJ2-4	CASSLTGAKNIQYF	TGCGCCAGCAGCTTAACGGGAGCCAAAAACATTCAGTACTTC
many	TRBD1	TRBV20-1	TRBJ1-4	CSARDMGQAGGKLFF	TGCAGTGCTAGAGATATGGGACAGGCTGGGGGAAAACTGTTTTTT
NA	TRBD2	TRBV5-1	TRBJ2-5	CASSLGSVAGGFQETQYF	TGCGCCAGCAGCTTGGGGTCGGTAGCGGGGGGATTCCAAGAGACCCAGTACTTC
few	NA	TRBV7-2	TRBJ1-5	CASSSRMGPQHF	TGTGCCAGCAGCTCACGGATGGGGCCCCAGCATTTT
NA	NA	TRBV19	TRBJ1-2	CASSISIHAGDGYTF	TGTGCCAGTAGTATATCTATCCACGCAGGGGATGGCTACACCTTC
many	NA	TRBV3-1	TRBJ2-1	CASSQGYRGGEQFF	TGTGCCAGCAGCCAAGGGTACCGGGGCGGTGAGCAGTTCTTC
many	TRBD2	TRBV7-6	TRBJ2-2	CASSFVSGGTGELFF	TGTGCCAGCAGCTTTGTTAGCGGGGGCACCGGGGAGCTGTTTTTT
NA	TRBD1	TRBV5-1	TRBJ1-2	CASRIGTGGYGYTF	TGCGCCAGCAGAATTGGGACAGGGGGCTATGGCTACACCTTC
NA	NA	TRBV2	TRBJ2-5	CASRQRTAGQETQYF	TGTGCCAGCAGACAAAGGACAGCGGGCCAAGAGACCCAGTACTTC
few	TRBD1	TRBV5-1	TRBJ2-5	CASSLGDRGAETQYF	TGCGCCAGCAGCCTGGGGGACAGGGGTGCGGAGACCCAGTACTTC
few	TRBD1	TRBV7-3	TRBJ2-1	CASSPGDRGIRFF	TGTGCCAGCAGCCCAGGGGACAGGGGGATAAGGTTCTTC
few	TRBD2	TRBV10-2	TRBJ2-2	CASIRARTSGYTGELFF	TGCGCCAGCATCCGCGCTCGGACTAGCGGATACACCGGGGAGCTGTTTTTT
NA	NA	TRBV6-5	TRBJ1-2	CASSPAWGGNGYTF	TGTGCCAGCAGCCCCGCCTGGGGAGGGAATGGCTACACCTTC
few	NA	TRBV5-1	TRBJ2-2	CASRRNTGELFF	TGCGCCAGCAGAAGGAACACCGGGGAGCTGTTTTTT
NA	NA	TRBV24-1	TRBJ2-1	CATGRSMRLSEEQFF	TGTGCCACCGGCCGGTCGATGAGGCTTTCTGAGGAGCAGTTCTTC
few	NA	TRBV24-1	TRBJ1-5	CATSDSGNQPQHF	TGTGCCACCAGTGATTCGGGGAATCAGCCCCAGCATTTT
few	NA	TRBV11-2	TRBJ1-4	CASSPRTASLFF	TGTGCCAGCAGCCCGAGGACTGCCTCCCTGTTTTTT
many	NA	TRBV20-1	TRBJ2-3	CSARRDGDTDTQYF	TGCAGTGCTAGAAGGGACGGCGACACAGATACGCAGTATTTT
NA	NA	TRBV3-1	TRBJ2-2	CASSQQGGPGELFF	TGTGCCAGCAGTCAGCAAGGAGGCCCCGGGGAGCTGTTTTTT
NA	NA	TRBV5-1	TRBJ2-5	CASGSPQSETQYF	TGCGCCAGCGGATCCCCCCAGTCAGAGACCCAGTACTTC
NA	NA	TRBV4-3	TRBJ1-4	CASSPKTGPNEKLFF	TGCGCCAGCAGCCCCAAGACAGGCCCGAATGAAAAACTGTTTTTT
few	TRBD1	TRBV27	TRBJ2-7	CASSFVSTGGEYEQYF	TGTGCCAGCAGTTTCGTTAGCACAGGGGGCGAGTACGAGCAGTACTTC
many	NA	TRBV5-1	TRBJ2-3	CASARDGYTDTQYF	TGCGCCAGCGCACGGGACGGATACACAGATACGCAGTATTTT
many	NA	TRBV6-4	TRBJ2-1	CASSPTSYNEQFF	TGTGCCAGCAGTCCCACCTCCTACAATGAGCAGTTCTTC
few	TRBD1	TRBV20-1	TRBJ1-6	CSANPRQGGGLALHF	TGCAGTGCTAATCCCCGACAGGGTGGGGGTTTGGCCCTCCACTTT
NA	NA	TRBV4-1	TRBJ1-1	CASGDRGVNTEAFF	TGCGCCAGCGGCGACCGGGGTGTGAACACTGAAGCTTTCTTT
few	TRBD1	TRBV7-2	TRBJ1-3	CASSAGTGGNTIYF	TGTGCCAGCAGCGCCGGGACAGGGGGAAACACCATATATTTT
NA	NA	TRBV4-3	TRBJ2-3	CASSPFTGTQPDTQYF	TGCGCCAGCAGCCCGTTTACCGGGACTCAGCCAGATACGCAGTATTTT
few	NA	TRBV9	TRBJ2-5	CASSAAIEETQYF	TGTGCCAGCAGCGCCGCCATAGAAGAGACCCAGTACTTC